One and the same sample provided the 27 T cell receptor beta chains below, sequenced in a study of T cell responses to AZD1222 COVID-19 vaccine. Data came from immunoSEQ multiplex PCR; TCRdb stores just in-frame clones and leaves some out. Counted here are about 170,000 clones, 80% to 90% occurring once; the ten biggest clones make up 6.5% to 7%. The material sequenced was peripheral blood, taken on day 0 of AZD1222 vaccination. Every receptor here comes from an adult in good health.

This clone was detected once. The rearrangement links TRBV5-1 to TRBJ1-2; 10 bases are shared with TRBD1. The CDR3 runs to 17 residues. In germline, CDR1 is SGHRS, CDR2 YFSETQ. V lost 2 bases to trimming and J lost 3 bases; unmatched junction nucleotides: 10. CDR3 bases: TGCGCCAGCAGCTTTGGGACAGGGGCGCCGGGGGACTATGGCTACACCTTC. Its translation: CASSFGTGAPGDYGYTF.

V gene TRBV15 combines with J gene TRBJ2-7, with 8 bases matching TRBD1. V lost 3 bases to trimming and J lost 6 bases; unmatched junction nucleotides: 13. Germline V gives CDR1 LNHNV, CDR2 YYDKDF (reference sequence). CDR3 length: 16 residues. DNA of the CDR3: TGTGCCACCAGCAGGAGAATAGACAGGGGATCGATCGAGCAGTACTTC. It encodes CATSRRIDRGSIEQYF.

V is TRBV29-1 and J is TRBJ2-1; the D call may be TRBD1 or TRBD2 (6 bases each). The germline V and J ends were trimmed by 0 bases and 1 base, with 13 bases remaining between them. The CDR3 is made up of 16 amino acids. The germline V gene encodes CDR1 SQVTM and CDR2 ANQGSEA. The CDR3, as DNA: TGCAGCGTTGAAGAGGGTGGGGGGCGTTCCTACAATGAGCAGTTCTTC. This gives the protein CSVEEGGGRSYNEQFF.

CDR3 DNA: TGTGCCAGCAGTTTATTCGGGATACAAGAGACCCAGTACTTC. Translating gives CASSLFGIQETQYF. The rearrangement joins TRBV28 to TRBJ2-5; TRBD2 might be the D (5 bases). Germline CDR1 MDHEN, CDR2 SYDVKM. V dropped 1 base and J dropped 2 bases, with 8 bases sitting between them. This CDR3 spans 14 amino acids.

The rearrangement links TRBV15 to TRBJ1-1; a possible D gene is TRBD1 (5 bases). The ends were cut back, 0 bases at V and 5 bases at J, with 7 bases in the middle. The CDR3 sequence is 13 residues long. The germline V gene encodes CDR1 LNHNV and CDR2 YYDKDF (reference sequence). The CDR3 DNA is TGTGCCACCAGCAGAGATTGGGGGACTGAAGCTTTCTTT. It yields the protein CATSRDWGTEAFF.

The CDR3 is CAISEAGTGNTEAFF. CDR3 DNA: TGTGCCATCAGTGAGGCCGGGACAGGGAACACTGAAGCTTTCTTT. The chain combines TRBV10-3 with TRBJ1-1, with 8 nucleotides matching TRBD1. CDR1 and CDR2 from the germline V gene are ENHRY and SYGVKD. J gave up 1 base and V 2 bases, and 3 bases lay outside the gene matches. This CDR3 is built from 15 residues.

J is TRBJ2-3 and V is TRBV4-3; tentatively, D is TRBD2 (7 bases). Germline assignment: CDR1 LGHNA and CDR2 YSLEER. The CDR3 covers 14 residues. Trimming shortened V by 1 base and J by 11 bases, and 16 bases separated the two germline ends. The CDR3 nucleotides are TGCGCCAGCAGCCAAGGGGACACTAGCGCGAGGCAGTATTTT. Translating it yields CASSQGDTSARQYF.

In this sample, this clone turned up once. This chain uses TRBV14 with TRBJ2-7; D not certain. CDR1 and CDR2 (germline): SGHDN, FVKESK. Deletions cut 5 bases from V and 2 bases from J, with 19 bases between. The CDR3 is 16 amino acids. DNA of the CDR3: TGTGCCAGCAGCAGCCCCGGAAAGGGAAGGGCCTACGAGCAGTACTTC. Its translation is CASSSPGKGRAYEQYF.

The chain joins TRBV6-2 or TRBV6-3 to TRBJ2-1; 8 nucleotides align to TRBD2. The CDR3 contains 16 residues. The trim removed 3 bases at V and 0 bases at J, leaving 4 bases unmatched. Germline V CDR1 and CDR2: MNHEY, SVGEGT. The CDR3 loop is CASSYQRGSSYNEQFF. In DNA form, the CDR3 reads TGTGCCAGCAGTTATCAGCGGGGGTCCTCCTACAATGAGCAGTTCTTC.

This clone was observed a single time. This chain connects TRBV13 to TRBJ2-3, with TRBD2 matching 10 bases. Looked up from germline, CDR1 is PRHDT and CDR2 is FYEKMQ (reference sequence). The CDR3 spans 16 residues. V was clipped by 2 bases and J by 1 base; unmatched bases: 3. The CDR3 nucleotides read TGTGCCAGCAGCTTACTAGCGGGGGCCGGCACAGATACGCAGTATTTT. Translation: CASSLLAGAGTDTQYF.

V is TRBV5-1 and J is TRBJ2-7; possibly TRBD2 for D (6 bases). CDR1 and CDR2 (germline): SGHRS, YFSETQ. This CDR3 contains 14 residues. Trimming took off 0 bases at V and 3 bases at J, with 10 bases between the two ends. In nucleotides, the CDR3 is TGCGCCAGCAGCTTGGATACCGGGGGCTACGAGCAGTACGTC. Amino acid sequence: CASSLDTGGYEQYV.

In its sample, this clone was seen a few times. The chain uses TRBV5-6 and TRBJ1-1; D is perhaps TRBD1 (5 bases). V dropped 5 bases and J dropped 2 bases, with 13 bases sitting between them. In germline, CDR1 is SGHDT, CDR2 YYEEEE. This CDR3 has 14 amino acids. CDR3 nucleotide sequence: TGTGCCAGCAGTCTGGGGCCCGAAAACACTGAAGCTTTCTTT. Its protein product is CASSLGPENTEAFF.

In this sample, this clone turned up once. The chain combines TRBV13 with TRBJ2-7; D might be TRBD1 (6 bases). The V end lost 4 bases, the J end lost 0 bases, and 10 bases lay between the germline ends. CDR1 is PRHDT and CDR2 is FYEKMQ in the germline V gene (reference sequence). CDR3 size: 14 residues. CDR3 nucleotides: TGTGCCAGCAGCTCAGGGGCCCGCTCCTACGAGCAGTACTTC. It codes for CASSSGARSYEQYF.

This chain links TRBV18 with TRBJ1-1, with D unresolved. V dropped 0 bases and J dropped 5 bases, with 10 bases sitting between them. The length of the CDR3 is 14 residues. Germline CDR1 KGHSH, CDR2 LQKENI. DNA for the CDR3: TGTGCCAGCTCACCACCCAGTCAGGATACTGAAGCTTTCTTT. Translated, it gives CASSPPSQDTEAFF.

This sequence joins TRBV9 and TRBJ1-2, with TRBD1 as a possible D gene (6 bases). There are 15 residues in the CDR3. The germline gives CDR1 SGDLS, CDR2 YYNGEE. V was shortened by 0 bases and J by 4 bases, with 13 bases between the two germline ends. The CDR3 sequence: CASSVARGAGYGYTF. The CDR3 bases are TGTGCCAGCAGCGTAGCGCGGGGGGCAGGCTATGGCTACACCTTC.

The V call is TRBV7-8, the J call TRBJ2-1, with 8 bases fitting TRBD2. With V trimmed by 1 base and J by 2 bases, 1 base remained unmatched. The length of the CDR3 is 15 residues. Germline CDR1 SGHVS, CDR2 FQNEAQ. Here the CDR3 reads CASSLVGGAYNEQFF. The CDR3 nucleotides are TGTGCCAGCAGCTTAGTCGGGGGGGCCTACAATGAGCAGTTCTTC.

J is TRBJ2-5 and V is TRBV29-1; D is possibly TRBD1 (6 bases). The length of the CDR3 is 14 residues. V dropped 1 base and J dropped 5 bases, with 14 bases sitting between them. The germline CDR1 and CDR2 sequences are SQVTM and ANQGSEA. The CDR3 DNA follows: TGCAGCGTTGAAGGTTTCAGGGGCACCGAGACCCAGTACTTC. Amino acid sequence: CSVEGFRGTETQYF.

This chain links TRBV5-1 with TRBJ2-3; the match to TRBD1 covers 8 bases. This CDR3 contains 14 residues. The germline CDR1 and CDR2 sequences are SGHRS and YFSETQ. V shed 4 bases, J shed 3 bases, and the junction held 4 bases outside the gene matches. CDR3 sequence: CASSAGQATDTQYF. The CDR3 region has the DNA TGCGCCAGCAGCGCGGGACAGGCGACAGATACGCAGTATTTT.

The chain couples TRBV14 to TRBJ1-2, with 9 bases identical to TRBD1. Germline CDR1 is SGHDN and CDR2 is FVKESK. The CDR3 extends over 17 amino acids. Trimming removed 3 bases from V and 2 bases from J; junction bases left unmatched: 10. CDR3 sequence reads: CASSQRPLGTGNYGYTF. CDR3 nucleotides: TGTGCCAGCAGCCAGAGACCGCTGGGGACAGGGAACTATGGCTACACCTTC.

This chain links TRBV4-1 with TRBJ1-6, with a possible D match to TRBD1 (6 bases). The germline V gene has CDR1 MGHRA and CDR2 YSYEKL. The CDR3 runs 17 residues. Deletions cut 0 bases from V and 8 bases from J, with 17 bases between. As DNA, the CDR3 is TGCGCCAGCAGCCAAGAATCGTACCGGGACATAGATTCACCCCTCCACTTT. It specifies CASSQESYRDIDSPLHF.

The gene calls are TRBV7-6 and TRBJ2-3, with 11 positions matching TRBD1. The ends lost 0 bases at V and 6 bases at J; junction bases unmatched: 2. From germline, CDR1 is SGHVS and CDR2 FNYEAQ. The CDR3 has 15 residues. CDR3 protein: CASSLAGQGADTQYF. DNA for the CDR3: TGTGCCAGCAGCTTAGCCGGACAGGGGGCGGATACGCAGTATTTT. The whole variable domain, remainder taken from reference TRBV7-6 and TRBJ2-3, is GAGVSQSPRYKVTKRGQDVALRCDPISGHVSLYWYRQALGQGPEFLTYFNYEAQQDKSGLPNDRFSAERPEGSISTLTIQRTEQRDSAMYRCASSLAGQGADTQYFGPGTRLTVL.

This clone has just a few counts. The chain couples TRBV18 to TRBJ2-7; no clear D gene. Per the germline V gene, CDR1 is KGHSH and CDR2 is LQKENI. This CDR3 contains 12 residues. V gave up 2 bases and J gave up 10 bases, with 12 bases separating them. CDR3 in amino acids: CASSPSLSDQYF. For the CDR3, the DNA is TGTGCCAGCTCACCAAGTTTGTCGGACCAGTACTTC.

This chain's CDR3 is CASSLLPAEETQYF. Here the CDR3 DNA reads TGCGCCAGCAGCTTGTTACCAGCCGAAGAGACCCAGTACTTC. V usage is TRBV5-1 and J usage is TRBJ2-5; D ambiguous. CDR3 size: 14 residues. CDR1 is SGHRS and CDR2 is YFSETQ in the germline V gene. V lost 1 base and J 3 bases, leaving 10 bases between the germline ends.

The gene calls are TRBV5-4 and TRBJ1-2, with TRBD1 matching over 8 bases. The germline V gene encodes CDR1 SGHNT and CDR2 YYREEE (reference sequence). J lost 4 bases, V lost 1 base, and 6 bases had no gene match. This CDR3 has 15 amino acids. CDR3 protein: CASSLWSGGTYGYTF. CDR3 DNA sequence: TGTGCCAGCAGCTTGTGGTCAGGGGGCACCTATGGCTACACCTTC. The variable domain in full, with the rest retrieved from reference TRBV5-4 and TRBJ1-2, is ETGVTQSPTHLIKTRGQQVTLRCSSQSGHNTVSWYQQALGQGPQFIFQYYREEENGRGNFPPRFSGLQFPNYSSELNVNALELDDSALYLCASSLWSGGTYGYTFGSGTRLTVV.

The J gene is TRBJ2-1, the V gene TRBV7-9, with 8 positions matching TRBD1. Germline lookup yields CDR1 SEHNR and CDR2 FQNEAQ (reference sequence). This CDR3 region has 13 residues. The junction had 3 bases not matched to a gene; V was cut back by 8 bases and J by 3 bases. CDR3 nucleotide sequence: TGTGCCAGCGGGACAGGAAACTACAATGAGCAGTTCTTC. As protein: CASGTGNYNEQFF.

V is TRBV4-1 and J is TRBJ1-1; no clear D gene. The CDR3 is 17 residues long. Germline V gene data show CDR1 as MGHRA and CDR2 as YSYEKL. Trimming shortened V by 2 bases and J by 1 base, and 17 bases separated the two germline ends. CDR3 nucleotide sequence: TGCGCCAGCAGCCAAATTTATCGGGCAGGTAAGAACACTGAAGCTTTCTTT. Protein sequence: CASSQIYRAGKNTEAFF.

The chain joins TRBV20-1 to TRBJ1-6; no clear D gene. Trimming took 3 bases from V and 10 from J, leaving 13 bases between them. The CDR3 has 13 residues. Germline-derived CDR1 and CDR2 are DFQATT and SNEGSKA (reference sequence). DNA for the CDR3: TGCAGTGCTAGTCCGCTTATCGTCTCACCCCTCCACTTT. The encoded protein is CSASPLIVSPLHF.